This is a list of T cell receptor beta chains from one sample in a study of blood T cell repertoires in COVID-19. Generated by immunoSEQ multiplex PCR, the TCRdb table keeps only in-frame clones and is missing some. Of about 84,000 clones in the sample, about four fifths were seen once. Sample: peripheral blood. The receptor set was obtained from a woman aged 80 or older with acute or convalescent COVID-19. The CDR3 runs from the conserved cysteine through the conserved F or W. Each record gives: D gene, clone size, CDR3 length, V gene, J gene, CDR3 protein, CDR3 DNA. D genes are given only for firm matches. Clone size is given for some rows only: seen once, a few or many times, or a class if the clone is expanded.

d_gene: -; abundance: -; len: 12; v_gene: TRBV24-1; j_gene: TRBJ2-5; CDR3aa: CATSDFGETQYF; CDR3nt: TGTGCCACCAGTGATTTCGGAGAGACCCAGTACTTC
d_gene: TRBD1; abundance: -; len: 16; v_gene: TRBV27; j_gene: TRBJ2-5; CDR3aa: CASSARQGALVKTQYF; CDR3nt: TGTGCCAGCAGTGCTCGACAGGGGGCCCTCGTAAAGACCCAGTACTTC
d_gene: -; abundance: -; len: 13; v_gene: TRBV7-2; j_gene: TRBJ1-2; CDR3aa: CASSLASSVGYTF; CDR3nt: TGTGCCAGCAGCTTAGCGTCGAGTGTGGGCTACACCTTC
d_gene: TRBD2; abundance: -; len: 14; v_gene: TRBV27; j_gene: TRBJ2-1; CDR3aa: CASRAGGQDNEQFF; CDR3nt: TGTGCCAGCCGGGCGGGGGGGCAGGACAATGAGCAGTTCTTC
d_gene: TRBD1; abundance: -; len: 14; v_gene: TRBV6-5; j_gene: TRBJ2-7; CDR3aa: CASRMTGGSYEQYF; CDR3nt: TGTGCCAGCAGGATGACAGGGGGGTCCTACGAGCAGTACTTC
d_gene: TRBD1; abundance: -; len: 13; v_gene: TRBV24-1; j_gene: TRBJ2-3; CDR3aa: CATGDRGTDTQYF; CDR3nt: TGTGCCACCGGGGACAGGGGCACAGATACGCAGTATTTT
d_gene: TRBD1; abundance: -; len: 15; v_gene: TRBV2; j_gene: TRBJ1-4; CDR3aa: CASRTTGQTNEKLFF; CDR3nt: TGTGCCAGCAGAACAACGGGACAGACTAATGAAAAACTGTTTTTT
d_gene: -; abundance: -; len: 11; v_gene: TRBV21-1; j_gene: TRBJ1-2; CDR3aa: CASGGDYGYTF; CDR3nt: TGTGCCAGCGGGGGGGACTATGGCTACACCTTC
d_gene: -; abundance: -; len: 14; v_gene: TRBV28; j_gene: TRBJ2-7; CDR3aa: CASSLGLGARSTDF; CDR3nt: TGTGCCAGCAGTTTAGGGTTGGGAGCTAGGTCCACGGACTTC
d_gene: TRBD1; abundance: -; len: 15; v_gene: TRBV5-1; j_gene: TRBJ1-2; CDR3aa: CASSLSAGTDLGYTF; CDR3nt: TGCGCCAGCAGCTTATCCGCCGGGACAGACCTTGGCTACACCTTC
d_gene: -; abundance: -; len: 13; v_gene: TRBV19; j_gene: TRBJ1-2; CDR3aa: CASSIRGGGGYTF; CDR3nt: TGTGCCAGTAGTATCCGGGGGGGCGGTGGCTACACCTTC
d_gene: TRBD2; abundance: -; len: 16; v_gene: TRBV19; j_gene: TRBJ2-5; CDR3aa: CASSRLAGGLVETQYF; CDR3nt: TGTGCCAGTAGTAGACTAGCGGGGGGGCTCGTTGAGACCCAGTACTTC
d_gene: -; abundance: -; len: 15; v_gene: TRBV9; j_gene: TRBJ2-1; CDR3aa: CASSAGGPSYNEQFF; CDR3nt: TGTGCCAGCAGCGCCGGGGGTCCCTCCTACAATGAGCAGTTCTTC
d_gene: -; abundance: -; len: 13; v_gene: TRBV30; j_gene: TRBJ1-1; CDR3aa: CAWFHDRNTEAFF; CDR3nt: TGTGCCTGGTTTCACGACAGGAACACTGAAGCTTTCTTT
d_gene: TRBD1; abundance: -; len: 15; v_gene: TRBV7-9; j_gene: TRBJ2-1; CDR3aa: CASSSQGALGHEQFF; CDR3nt: TGTGCCAGCAGTTCACAGGGGGCTCTCGGGCATGAGCAGTTCTTC
d_gene: TRBD1; abundance: -; len: 17; v_gene: TRBV11-2; j_gene: TRBJ1-6; CDR3aa: CASSLRDRSSYNSPLHF; CDR3nt: TGTGCCAGCAGCTTAAGGGACAGGAGCTCCTATAATTCACCCCTCCACTTT
d_gene: TRBD2; abundance: -; len: 15; v_gene: TRBV29-1; j_gene: TRBJ2-2; CDR3aa: CSVVTSGAKGGELFF; CDR3nt: TGCAGCGTTGTGACTAGCGGGGCGAAGGGCGGGGAGCTGTTTTTT
d_gene: -; abundance: -; len: 14; v_gene: TRBV11-2; j_gene: TRBJ1-3; CDR3aa: CASSLGGSSVTIYF; CDR3nt: TGTGCCAGCAGCTTAGGCGGGTCCTCGGTCACCATATATTTT
d_gene: TRBD1; abundance: -; len: 14; v_gene: TRBV2; j_gene: TRBJ2-5; CDR3aa: CASRRGQNQETQYF; CDR3nt: TGTGCCAGCAGGAGGGGACAGAACCAAGAGACCCAGTACTTC
d_gene: -; abundance: -; len: 16; v_gene: TRBV14; j_gene: TRBJ2-1; CDR3aa: CASSQEVDRFKNEQFF; CDR3nt: TGTGCCAGCAGCCAAGAGGTAGACAGATTTAAGAATGAGCAGTTCTTC
d_gene: -; abundance: -; len: 17; v_gene: TRBV28; j_gene: TRBJ1-2; CDR3aa: CASSYSGLPNSNYGYTF; CDR3nt: TGTGCCAGCAGTTATTCGGGATTGCCTAACTCAAACTATGGCTACACCTTC
d_gene: -; abundance: once; len: 12; v_gene: TRBV15; j_gene: TRBJ1-5; CDR3aa: CATSRENQPQHF; CDR3nt: TGTGCCACCAGCAGGGAGAATCAGCCCCAGCATTTT
d_gene: TRBD1; abundance: -; len: 14; v_gene: TRBV19; j_gene: TRBJ1-2; CDR3aa: CASSIRQGTYGYTF; CDR3nt: TGTGCCAGTAGTATTCGACAGGGCACCTATGGCTACACCTTC
d_gene: TRBD1; abundance: medium-sized; len: 14; v_gene: TRBV3-1/TRBV3-2; j_gene: TRBJ2-2; CDR3aa: CASRTGSNTGELFF; CDR3nt: TGTGCCAGCAGGACAGGGTCGAACACCGGGGAGCTGTTTTTT
d_gene: TRBD1; abundance: -; len: 15; v_gene: TRBV15; j_gene: TRBJ1-4; CDR3aa: CATRRDRGTNEKLFF; CDR3nt: TGTGCCACCAGAAGAGACAGGGGAACTAATGAAAAACTGTTTTTT
d_gene: -; abundance: -; len: 15; v_gene: TRBV2; j_gene: TRBJ2-3; CDR3aa: CASSEDYRDTDTQYF; CDR3nt: TGTGCCAGCAGTGAAGATTACAGGGACACAGATACGCAGTATTTT